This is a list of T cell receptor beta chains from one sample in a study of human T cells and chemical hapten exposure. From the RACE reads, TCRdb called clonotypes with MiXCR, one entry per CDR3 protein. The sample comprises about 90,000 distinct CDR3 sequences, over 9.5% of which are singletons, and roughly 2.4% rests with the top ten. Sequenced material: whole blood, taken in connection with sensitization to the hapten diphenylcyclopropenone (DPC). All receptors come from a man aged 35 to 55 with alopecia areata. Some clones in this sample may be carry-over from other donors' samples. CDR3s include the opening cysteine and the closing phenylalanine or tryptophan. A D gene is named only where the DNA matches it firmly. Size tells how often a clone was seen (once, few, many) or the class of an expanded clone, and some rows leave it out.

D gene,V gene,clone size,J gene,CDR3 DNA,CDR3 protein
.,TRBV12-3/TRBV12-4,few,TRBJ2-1,TGTGCCAGCAGTCAAGAACCCGAAAATTACAATGAGCAGTTCTTC,CASSQEPENYNEQFF
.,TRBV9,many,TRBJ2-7,TGTGCCAGCAGCGTAGATCCCTACGAGCAGTACTTC,CASSVDPYEQYF
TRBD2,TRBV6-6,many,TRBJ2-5,TGTGCCATTGGAAAGCGGGGGGCGGAAGAGACCCAGTACTTC,CAIGKRGAEETQYF
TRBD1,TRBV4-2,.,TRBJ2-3,TGTGCCAGCAGCCCCCGACGACAGGGGCCAGATACGCAGTATTTT,CASSPRRQGPDTQYF
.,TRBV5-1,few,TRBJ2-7,TGCGCCAGCAGCACCGACAGGGAGGGGGAGCAGTACTTC,CASSTDREGEQYF
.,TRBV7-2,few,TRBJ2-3,TGTGCCAGCAGCGCAGGGGGGGTTTCAACAGATACGCAGTATTTT,CASSAGGVSTDTQYF
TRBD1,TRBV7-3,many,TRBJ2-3,TGTGCCAGCAGGAATACAGGGGCCCCAGATACGCAGTATTTT,CASRNTGAPDTQYF
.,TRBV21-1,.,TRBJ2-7,TGTGCCAGCAGCAAAGCTAAGATGGGAGAGACAGGGTGTGTGCTTTGGCCCTACGAGCAGTACTTC,CASSKAKMGETGCVLWPYEQYF
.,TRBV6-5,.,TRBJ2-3,TGTGCCAGCAGTTCTCGACTAGGGGAGATCACAGATACGCAGTATTTT,CASSSRLGEITDTQYF
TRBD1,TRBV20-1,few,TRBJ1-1,TGCAGTGCGGTACGAACAGGGGGAAGGGGGGGCACTGAAGCTTTCTTT,CSAVRTGGRGGTEAFF
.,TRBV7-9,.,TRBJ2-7,TGTGCCAGCAGCCGGTCTGACGCCTACGAGCAGTACTTC,CASSRSDAYEQYF
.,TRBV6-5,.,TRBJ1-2,TGTGCCAGCAGTTCCGGAGACCTGAGAGTCAACTATGGCTACACCTTC,CASSSGDLRVNYGYTF
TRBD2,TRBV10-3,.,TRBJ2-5,TGTGCCATCAGTGGACTAGCGGCCTCCCAAGAGACCCAGTACTTC,CAISGLAASQETQYF
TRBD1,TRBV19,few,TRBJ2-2,TGTGCCAGTAGTAATTATCGACAGGGCAAGGACGGGGAGCTGTTTTTT,CASSNYRQGKDGELFF
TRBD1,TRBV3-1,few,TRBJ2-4,TGTGCCAGCAGCCAAGGACAGGGCACCATTCAGTACTTC,CASSQGQGTIQYF
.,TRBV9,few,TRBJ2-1,TGTGCCAGCAGCGTAGGAGATGAGCAGTTCTTC,CASSVGDEQFF
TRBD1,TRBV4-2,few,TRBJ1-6,TGTGCCAGCAGCCAAGACTGGACAGGGGATTCACCCCTCCACTTT,CASSQDWTGDSPLHF
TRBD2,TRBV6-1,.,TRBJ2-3,TGTGCCAGCAGTATTAGCGGGAGAGAAATTGGAGATACGCAGTATTTT,CASSISGREIGDTQYF
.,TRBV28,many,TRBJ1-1,TGTGCCCTACTACCCTCAGGTAACACTGAAGCTTTCTTT,CALLPSGNTEAFF
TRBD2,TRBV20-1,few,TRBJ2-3,TGCAGTGCTAGTGGGACTAGCGGGAGAACAGATACGCAGTATTTT,CSASGTSGRTDTQYF
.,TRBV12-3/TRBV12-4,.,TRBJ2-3,TGTGCCAGTAGCGTGAGGGATACGCAGTATTTT,CASSVRDTQYF
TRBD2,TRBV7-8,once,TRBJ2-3,TGTGCCAGCAGCTTCAGGACTAGTAGGCCGGTGGATACGCAGTATTTT,CASSFRTSRPVDTQYF
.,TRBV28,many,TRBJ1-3,TGTGCCAGCACTTTCTCCCTGGGGGGGCCTGGAAACACCATATATTTT,CASTFSLGGPGNTIYF
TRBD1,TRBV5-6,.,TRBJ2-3,TGTGCCAGCAGCTTGTACAGGGGACCTAGCACAGATACGCAGTATTTT,CASSLYRGPSTDTQYF
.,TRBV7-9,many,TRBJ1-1,TGTGCCAGCAGCTTAAAGGGAGGGGTCACTGAAGCTTTCTTT,CASSLKGGVTEAFF
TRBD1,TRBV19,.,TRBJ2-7,TGTGCCAGTAGGGGACAGGGGGCCTCCTACGAGCAGTACTTC,CASRGQGASYEQYF
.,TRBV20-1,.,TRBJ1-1,TGCAGTGCTCCCAATCAAGACAGGCTGAACACTGAAGCTTTCTTT,CSAPNQDRLNTEAFF
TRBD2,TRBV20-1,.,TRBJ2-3,TGCAGTGCTAATCCGGGAGGTGCGGGAATGTATGATACGCAGTATTTT,CSANPGGAGMYDTQYF
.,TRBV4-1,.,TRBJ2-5,TGCGCCAGCAGTCCTAGCGACCAAGAGACCCAGTACTTC,CASSPSDQETQYF
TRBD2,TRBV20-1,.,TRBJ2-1,TGCAGTAAAAATAGCGGGACATACAATGAGCAGTTCTTC,CSKNSGTYNEQFF
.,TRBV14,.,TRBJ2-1,TGTGCCAGCAGCCAGTCCGGGACTTTGTACAATGAGCAGTTCTTC,CASSQSGTLYNEQFF
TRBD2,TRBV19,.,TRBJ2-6,TGTGCCAGTAGTGGGGGGGACGTCCTAAGGGCTGGGGCCAACGTCCTGACTTTC,CASSGGDVLRAGANVLTF
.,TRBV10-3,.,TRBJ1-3,TGTGCCATCAGTGCCGCGTTAAGCTCTGGAAACACCATATATTTT,CAISAALSSGNTIYF
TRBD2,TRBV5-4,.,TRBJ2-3,TGTGCCAGCAGCTTGGGCGGGAGGGGCTCAGATACGCAGTATTTT,CASSLGGRGSDTQYF
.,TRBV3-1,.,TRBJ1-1,TGTGCCAGCAGCCAACCCAAGAACACTGAAGCTTTCTTT,CASSQPKNTEAFF
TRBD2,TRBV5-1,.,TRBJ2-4,TGCGCCAGCAGCTTGGCCTCCCTAGCGGGAGGACTGGCCAAAAACATTCAGTACTTC,CASSLASLAGGLAKNIQYF
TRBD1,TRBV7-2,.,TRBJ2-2,TGTGCCAGCAGCCGGACAGGGGTGAACACCGGGGAGCTGTTTTTT,CASSRTGVNTGELFF
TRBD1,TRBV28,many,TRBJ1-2,TGTGCCAGCAGAAGTTCCGGACAGGGAGGAGTAGATGGCTACACCTTC,CASRSSGQGGVDGYTF
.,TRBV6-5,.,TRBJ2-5,TGTGCCAGCAGTCCCGTGGGAGGCAGGAGGGAGACCCAGTACTTC,CASSPVGGRRETQYF
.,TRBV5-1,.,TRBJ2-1,TGCGCCAGCAGCTTTTGGGACCCCGGGGATGAGCAGTTCTTC,CASSFWDPGDEQFF
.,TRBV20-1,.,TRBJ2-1,TGCAGTGCTAGGGACTATCCGAAGGAGTTCTTC,CSARDYPKEFF
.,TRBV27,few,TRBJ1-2,TGTGCCAGCAGTTCGACAGAGACAGCTAACTATGGCTACACCTTC,CASSSTETANYGYTF
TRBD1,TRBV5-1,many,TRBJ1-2,TGCGCCAGCAGCTCAAGACAGGGCGATGGCTACACCTTC,CASSSRQGDGYTF